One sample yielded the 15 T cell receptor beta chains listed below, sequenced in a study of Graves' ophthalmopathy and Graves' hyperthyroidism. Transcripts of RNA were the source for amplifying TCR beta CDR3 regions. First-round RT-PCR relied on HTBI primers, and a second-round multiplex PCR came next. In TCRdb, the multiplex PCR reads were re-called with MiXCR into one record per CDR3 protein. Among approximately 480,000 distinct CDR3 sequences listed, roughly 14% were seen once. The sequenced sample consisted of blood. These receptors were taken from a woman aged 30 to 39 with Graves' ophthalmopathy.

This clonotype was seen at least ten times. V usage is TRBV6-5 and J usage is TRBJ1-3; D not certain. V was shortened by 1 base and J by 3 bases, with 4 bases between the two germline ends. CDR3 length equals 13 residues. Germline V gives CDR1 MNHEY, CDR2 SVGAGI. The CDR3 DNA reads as TGTGCCAGCAGTTACTTGGGTGGAAACACCATATATTTT. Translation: CASSYLGGNTIYF.

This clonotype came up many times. CDR3 loop: CASSLGAQETQYF. In DNA, the CDR3 is TGTGCCAGCAGCTTAGGGGCCCAAGAGACCCAGTACTTC. This chain links TRBV11-2 with TRBJ2-5, with no clear D. The CDR3 is made up of 13 amino acids. Per germline, CDR1 SGHAT and CDR2 FQNNGV. V gave up 1 base and J gave up 1 base, with 4 bases separating them.

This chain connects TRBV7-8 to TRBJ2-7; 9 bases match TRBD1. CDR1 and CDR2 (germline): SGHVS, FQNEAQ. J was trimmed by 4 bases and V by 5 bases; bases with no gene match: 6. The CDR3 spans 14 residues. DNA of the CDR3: TGTGCCAGCAGCACCCGGGACAGGGCTTACGAGCAGTACTTC. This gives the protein CASSTRDRAYEQYF.

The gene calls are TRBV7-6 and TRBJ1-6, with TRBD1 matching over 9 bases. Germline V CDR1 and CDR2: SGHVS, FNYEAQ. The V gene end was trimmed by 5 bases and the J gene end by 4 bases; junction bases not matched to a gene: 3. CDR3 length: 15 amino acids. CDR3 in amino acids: CASSPGQGYNSPLHF. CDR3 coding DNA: TGTGCCAGCAGCCCCGGACAGGGGTATAATTCACCCCTCCACTTT.

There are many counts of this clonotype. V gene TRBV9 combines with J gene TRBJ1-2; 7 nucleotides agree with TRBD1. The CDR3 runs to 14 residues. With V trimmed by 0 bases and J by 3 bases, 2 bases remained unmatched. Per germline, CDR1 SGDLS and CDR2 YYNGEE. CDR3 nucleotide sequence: TGTGCCAGCAGCGTAGATGGACAGGACTATGGCTACACCTTC. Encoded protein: CASSVDGQDYGYTF.

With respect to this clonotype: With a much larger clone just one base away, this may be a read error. The CDR3 region has the DNA TGTGCCAGCATTAGTCCAGCGGGTCGGTATGGCTACACCTTC. Translated: CASISPAGRYGYTF. J is TRBJ1-2 and V is TRBV6-2 or TRBV6-3; D ambiguous. V was cut by 7 bases and J by 5 bases, with 17 bases left in between. CDR3 length equals 14 residues. Germline CDR1 is MNHEY and CDR2 is SVGEGT.

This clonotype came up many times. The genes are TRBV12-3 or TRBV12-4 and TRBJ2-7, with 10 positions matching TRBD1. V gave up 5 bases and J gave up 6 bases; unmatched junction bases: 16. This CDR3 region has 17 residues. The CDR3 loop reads CASSTGTGVIRLREQYF. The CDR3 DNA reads TGTGCCAGCAGTACTGGGACAGGGGTTATTAGGTTACGCGAGCAGTACTTC.

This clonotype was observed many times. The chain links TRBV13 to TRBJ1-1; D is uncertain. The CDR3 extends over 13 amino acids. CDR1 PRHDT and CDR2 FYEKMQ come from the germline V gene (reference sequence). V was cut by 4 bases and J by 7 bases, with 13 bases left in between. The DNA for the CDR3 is TGTGCCAGCAGCTACGACACACTCATTGAAGCTTTCTTT. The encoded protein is CASSYDTLIEAFF.

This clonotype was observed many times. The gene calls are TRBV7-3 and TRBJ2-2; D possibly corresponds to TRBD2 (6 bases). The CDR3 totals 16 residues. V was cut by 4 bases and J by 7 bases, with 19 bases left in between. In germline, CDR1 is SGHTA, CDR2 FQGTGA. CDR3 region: CASSSSPGLGGGELFF. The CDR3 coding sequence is TGTGCCAGCAGCTCCTCCCCCGGACTGGGAGGCGGGGAGCTGTTTTTT.

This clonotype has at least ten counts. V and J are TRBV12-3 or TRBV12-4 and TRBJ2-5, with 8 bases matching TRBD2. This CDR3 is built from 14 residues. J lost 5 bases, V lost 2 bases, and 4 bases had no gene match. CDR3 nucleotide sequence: TGTGCCAGCAGTTTACGGGGGGGCGTTGAGACCCAGTACTTC. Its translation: CASSLRGGVETQYF.

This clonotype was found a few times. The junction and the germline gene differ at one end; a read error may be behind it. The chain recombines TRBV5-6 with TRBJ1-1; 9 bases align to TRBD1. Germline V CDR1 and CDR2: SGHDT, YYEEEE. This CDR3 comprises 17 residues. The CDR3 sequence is CASSLPGQGRGNPEAFF. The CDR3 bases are TGTGCCAGCAGCTTGCCGGGACAGGGACGGGGGAACCCTGAAGCTTTCTTT.

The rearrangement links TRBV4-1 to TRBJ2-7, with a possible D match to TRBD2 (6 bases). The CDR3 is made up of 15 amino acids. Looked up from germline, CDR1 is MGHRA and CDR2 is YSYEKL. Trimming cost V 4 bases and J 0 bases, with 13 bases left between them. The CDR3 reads CASSPGLSSSYEQYF. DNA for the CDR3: TGCGCCAGCAGCCCGGGACTTTCCAGCTCCTACGAGCAGTACTTC.

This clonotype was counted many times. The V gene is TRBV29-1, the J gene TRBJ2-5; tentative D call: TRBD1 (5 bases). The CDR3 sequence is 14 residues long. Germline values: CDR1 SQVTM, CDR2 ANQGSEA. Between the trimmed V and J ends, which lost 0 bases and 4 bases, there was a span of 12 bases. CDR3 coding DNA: TGCAGCGTTGAAGATCGAGACAGAGGAGAGACCCAGTACTTC. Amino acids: CSVEDRDRGETQYF. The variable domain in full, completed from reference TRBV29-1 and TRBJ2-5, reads SAVISQKPSRDICQRGTSLTIQCQVDSQVTMMFWYRQQPGQSLTLIATANQGSEATYESGFVIDKFPISRPNLTFSTLTVSNMSPEDSSIYLCSVEDRDRGETQYFGPGTRLLVL.

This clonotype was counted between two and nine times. DNA of the CDR3: TGTGCCAGCGGCCCCGGGCCCACTGAAGCTTTCTTT. It is translated as CASGPGPTEAFF. The chain couples TRBV12-3 or TRBV12-4 to TRBJ1-1; D not certain. The V end was cut by 8 bases, the J end by 4 bases, with 11 bases between. The CDR3 is 12 residues long.

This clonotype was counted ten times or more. The CDR3: CSVETGSEQYF. CDR3 coding DNA: TGCAGCGTCGAGACAGGGAGCGAGCAGTACTTC. This chain connects TRBV29-1 to TRBJ2-7; 7 positions agree with TRBD1. The CDR3 is 11 amino acids. J was trimmed by 6 bases and V by 6 bases; bases with no gene match: 5. Germline V gene lookup returns CDR1 SQVTM and CDR2 ANQGSEA.